The following is a TCR beta chain sequence with its context. Per the study methods: Samples held a median of around 96,000 TCRs, range roughly 20,000–690,600. TCRdb re-derived calls from the RACE reads in MiXCR, one entry per CDR3 protein. TCRdb's processing, not the authors', yielded these V and J calls. The sample includes under 450,000 distinct CDR3 sequences, roughly 6% of them seen just once. The sample's time point: patch test 2, 6 weeks after DPC sensitization. The treatment denotes: therapeutic diphenylcyclopropenone sensitization with weekly scalp DPC. Ahead of each patch test application, blood was drawn. This specimen comes from a study of human T cells and chemical hapten exposure. Study information: In the sensitization step, 2% DPC was placed on roughly 2 cm by roughly 2 cm of upper inner arm skin. How much TCR each sample yielded varied, mostly because pooled library volumes differed slightly.

This TCR derives from a young woman with alopecia areata. Some clones in this sample may be carry-over from other donors' samples. The sequencing used whole blood, collected in connection with sensitization to the hapten diphenylcyclopropenone (DPC).

CDR3 DNA: TGTGCCAGCAGCCTCAATTCTGTTCATTTCACAGATACGCAGTATTTT. Encoded protein: CASSLNSVHFTDTQYF. The chain is built from TRBV7-8 and TRBJ2-3; no clear D. This CDR3 has 16 amino acids. CDR1 is SGHVS, CDR2 FQNEAQ, per germline. Between the trimmed V and J ends, which lost 5 bases and 2 bases, there was a span of 17 bases.